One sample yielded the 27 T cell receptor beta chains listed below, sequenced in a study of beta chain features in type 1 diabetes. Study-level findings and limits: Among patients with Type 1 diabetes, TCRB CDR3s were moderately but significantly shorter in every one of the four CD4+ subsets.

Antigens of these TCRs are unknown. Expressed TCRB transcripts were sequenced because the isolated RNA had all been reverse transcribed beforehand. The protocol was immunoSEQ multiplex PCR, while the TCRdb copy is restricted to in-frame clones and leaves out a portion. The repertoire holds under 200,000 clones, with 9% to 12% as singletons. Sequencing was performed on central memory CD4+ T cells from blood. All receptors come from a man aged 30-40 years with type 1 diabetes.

The CDR3 nucleotides read TGTGCCAGTAGCCCAACCGGGACAGCTAACTATGGCTACACCTTC. It translates to CASSPTGTANYGYTF. V usage is TRBV19 and J usage is TRBJ1-2; 7 bases are shared with TRBD1. This CDR3 has 15 residues. Germline V CDR1 and CDR2: LNHDA, SQIVND (reference sequence). The V gene end was trimmed by 6 bases and the J gene end by 0 bases; junction bases not matched to a gene: 7.

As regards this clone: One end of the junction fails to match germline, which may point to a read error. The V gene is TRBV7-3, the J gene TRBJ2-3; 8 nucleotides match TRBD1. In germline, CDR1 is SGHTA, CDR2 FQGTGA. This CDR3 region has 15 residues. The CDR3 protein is CASSRTAARDRSKNF. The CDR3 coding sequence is TGTGCCAGCAGTCGAACGGCAGCAAGGGACAGGAGTAAGAATTTT.

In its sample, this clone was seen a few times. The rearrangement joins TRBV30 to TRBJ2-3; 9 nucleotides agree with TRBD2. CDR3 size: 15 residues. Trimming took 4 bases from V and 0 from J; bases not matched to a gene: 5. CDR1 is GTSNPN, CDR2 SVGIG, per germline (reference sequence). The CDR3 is CAWNSSGTSTDTQYF. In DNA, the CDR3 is TGTGCCTGGAATTCTAGCGGGACGAGCACAGATACGCAGTATTTT.

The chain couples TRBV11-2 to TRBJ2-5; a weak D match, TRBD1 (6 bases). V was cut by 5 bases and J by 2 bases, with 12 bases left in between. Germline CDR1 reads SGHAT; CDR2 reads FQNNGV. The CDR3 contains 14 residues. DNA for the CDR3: TGTGCCAGCAGCAAGGACAGAATTCAAGAGACCCAGTACTTC. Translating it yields CASSKDRIQETQYF.

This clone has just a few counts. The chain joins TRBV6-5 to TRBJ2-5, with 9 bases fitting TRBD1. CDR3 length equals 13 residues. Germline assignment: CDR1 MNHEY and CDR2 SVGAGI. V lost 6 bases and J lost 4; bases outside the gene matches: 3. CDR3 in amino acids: CASRRQGVETQYF. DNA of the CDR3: TGTGCCAGCAGGCGACAGGGGGTAGAGACCCAGTACTTC.

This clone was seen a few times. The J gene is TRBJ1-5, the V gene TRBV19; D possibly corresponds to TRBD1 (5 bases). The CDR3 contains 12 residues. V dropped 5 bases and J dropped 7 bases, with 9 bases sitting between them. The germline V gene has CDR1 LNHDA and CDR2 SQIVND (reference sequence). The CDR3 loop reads CASSATEQPQHF. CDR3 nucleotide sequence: TGTGCCAGTAGTGCGACAGAGCAGCCCCAGCATTTT. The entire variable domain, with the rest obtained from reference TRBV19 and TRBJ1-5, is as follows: DGGITQSPKYLFRKEGQNVTLSCEQNLNHDAMYWYRQDPGQGLRLIYYSQIVNDFQKGDIAEGYSVSREKKESFPLTVTSAQKNPTAFYLCASSATEQPQHFGDGTRLSIL.

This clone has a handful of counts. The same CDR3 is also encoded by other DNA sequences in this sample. The DNA of the CDR3 is TGTGCCTGGAGTGTACAGGACAATCAGCCCCAGCATTTT. It translates to CAWSVQDNQPQHF. V usage is TRBV30 and J usage is TRBJ1-5; perhaps TRBD1 as D (5 bases). The V and J ends lost 0 bases and 3 bases respectively, with 6 bases between them. The CDR3 extends over 13 amino acids. CDR1 and CDR2 (germline): GTSNPN, SVGIG (reference sequence).

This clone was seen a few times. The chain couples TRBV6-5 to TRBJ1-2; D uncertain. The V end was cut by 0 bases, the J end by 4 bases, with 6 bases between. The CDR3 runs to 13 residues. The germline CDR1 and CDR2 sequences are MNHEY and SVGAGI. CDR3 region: CASSYSRGYGYTF. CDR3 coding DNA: TGTGCCAGCAGTTACTCGCGGGGCTATGGCTACACCTTC.

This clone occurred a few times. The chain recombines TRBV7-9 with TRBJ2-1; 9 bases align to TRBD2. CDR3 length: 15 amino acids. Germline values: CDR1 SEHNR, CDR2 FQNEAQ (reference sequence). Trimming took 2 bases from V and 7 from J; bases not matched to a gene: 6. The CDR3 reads CASSLTGTSRNEQFF. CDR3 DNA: TGTGCCAGCAGCTTAACCGGGACTAGCAGGAATGAGCAGTTCTTC. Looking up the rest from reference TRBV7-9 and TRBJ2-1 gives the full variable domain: DTGVSQNPRHKITKRGQNVTFRCDPISEHNRLYWYRQTLGQGPEFLTYFQNEAQLEKSRLLSDRFSAERPKGSFSTLEIQRTEQGDSAMYLCASSLTGTSRNEQFFGPGTRLTVL.

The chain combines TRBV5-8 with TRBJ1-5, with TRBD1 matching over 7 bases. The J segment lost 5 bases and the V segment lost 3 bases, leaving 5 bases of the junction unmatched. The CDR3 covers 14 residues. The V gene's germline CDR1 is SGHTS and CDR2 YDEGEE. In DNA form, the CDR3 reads TGTGCCAGCAGCTCCTATACAGGGGATCAGCCCCAGCATTTT. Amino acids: CASSSYTGDQPQHF.

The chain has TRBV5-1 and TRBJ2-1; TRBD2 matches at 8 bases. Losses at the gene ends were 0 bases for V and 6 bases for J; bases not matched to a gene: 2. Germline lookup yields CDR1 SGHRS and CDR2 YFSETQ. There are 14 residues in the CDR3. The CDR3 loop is CASSLAGTSNEQFF. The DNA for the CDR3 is TGCGCCAGCAGCTTGGCCGGGACTAGCAATGAGCAGTTCTTC.

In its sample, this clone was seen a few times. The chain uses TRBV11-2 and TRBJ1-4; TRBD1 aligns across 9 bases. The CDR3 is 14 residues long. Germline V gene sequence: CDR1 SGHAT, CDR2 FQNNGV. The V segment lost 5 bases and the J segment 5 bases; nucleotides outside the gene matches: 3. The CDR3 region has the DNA TGTGCCAGCAGCACGGACAGGGGAAATGAAAAACTGTTTTTT. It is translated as CASSTDRGNEKLFF.

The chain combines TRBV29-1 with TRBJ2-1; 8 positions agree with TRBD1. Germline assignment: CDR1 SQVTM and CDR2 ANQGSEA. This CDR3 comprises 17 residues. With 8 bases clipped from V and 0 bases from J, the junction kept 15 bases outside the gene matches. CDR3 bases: TGCAGCTGTGGGGACAGGACATTTACCAGCTCCTACAATGAGCAGTTCTTC. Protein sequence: CSCGDRTFTSSYNEQFF.

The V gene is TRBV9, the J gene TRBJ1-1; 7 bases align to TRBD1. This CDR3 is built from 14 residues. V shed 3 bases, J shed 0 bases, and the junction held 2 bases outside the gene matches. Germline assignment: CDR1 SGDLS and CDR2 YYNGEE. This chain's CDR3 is CASSADRVNTEAFF. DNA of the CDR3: TGTGCCAGCAGCGCCGACAGGGTGAACACTGAAGCTTTCTTT. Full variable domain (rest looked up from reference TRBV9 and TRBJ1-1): DSGVTQTPKHLITATGQRVTLRCSPRSGDLSVYWYQQSLDQGLQFLIQYYNGEERAKGNILERFSAQQFPDLHSELNLSSLELGDSALYFCASSADRVNTEAFFGQGTRLTVV.

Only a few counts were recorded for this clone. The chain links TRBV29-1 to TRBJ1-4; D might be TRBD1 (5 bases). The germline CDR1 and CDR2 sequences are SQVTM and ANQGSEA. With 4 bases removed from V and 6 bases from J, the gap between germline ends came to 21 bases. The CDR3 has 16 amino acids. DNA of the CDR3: TGCAGCGTTGGAGGGACTTATGGGGGTTTTGATGAAAAACTGTTTTTT. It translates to CSVGGTYGGFDEKLFF. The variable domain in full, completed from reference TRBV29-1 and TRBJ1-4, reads SAVISQKPSRDICQRGTSLTIQCQVDSQVTMMFWYRQQPGQSLTLIATANQGSEATYESGFVIDKFPISRPNLTFSTLTVSNMSPEDSSIYLCSVGGTYGGFDEKLFFGSGTQLSVL.

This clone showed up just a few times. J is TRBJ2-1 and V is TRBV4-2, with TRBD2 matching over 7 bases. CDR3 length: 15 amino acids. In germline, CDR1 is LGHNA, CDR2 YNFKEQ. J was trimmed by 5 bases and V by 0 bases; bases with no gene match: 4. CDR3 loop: CASSQDPGLHNEQFF. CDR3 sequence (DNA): TGTGCCAGCAGCCAAGATCCGGGACTACACAATGAGCAGTTCTTC.

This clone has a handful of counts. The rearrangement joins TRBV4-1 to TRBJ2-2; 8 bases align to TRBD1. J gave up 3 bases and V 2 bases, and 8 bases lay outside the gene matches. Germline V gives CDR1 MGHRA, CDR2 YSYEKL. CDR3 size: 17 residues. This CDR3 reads CASSQPGDRSDTGELFF. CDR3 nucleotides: TGCGCCAGCAGCCAACCTGGGGACAGGAGCGACACCGGGGAGCTGTTTTTT.

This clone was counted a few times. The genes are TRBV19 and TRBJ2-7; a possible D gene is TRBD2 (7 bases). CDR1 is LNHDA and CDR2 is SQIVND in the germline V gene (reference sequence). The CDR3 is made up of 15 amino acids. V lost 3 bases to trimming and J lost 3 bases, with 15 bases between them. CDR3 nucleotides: TGTGCCAGTAGTATCGGCGGGGGCTCCTTCTACGAGCAGTACTTC. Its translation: CASSIGGGSFYEQYF.

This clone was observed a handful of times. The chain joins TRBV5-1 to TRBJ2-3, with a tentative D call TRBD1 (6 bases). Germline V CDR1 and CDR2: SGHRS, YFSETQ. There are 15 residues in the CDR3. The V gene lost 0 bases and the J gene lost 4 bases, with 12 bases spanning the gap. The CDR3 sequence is CASSLGGPRADTQYF. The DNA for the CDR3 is TGCGCCAGCAGCTTGGGGGGGCCCCGGGCAGATACGCAGTATTTT.

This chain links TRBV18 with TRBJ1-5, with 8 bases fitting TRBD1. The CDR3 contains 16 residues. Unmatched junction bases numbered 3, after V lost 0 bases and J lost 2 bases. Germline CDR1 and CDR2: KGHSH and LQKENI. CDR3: CASSPPDRVGNQPQHF. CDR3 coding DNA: TGTGCCAGCTCACCACCGGACAGGGTGGGCAATCAGCCCCAGCATTTT.

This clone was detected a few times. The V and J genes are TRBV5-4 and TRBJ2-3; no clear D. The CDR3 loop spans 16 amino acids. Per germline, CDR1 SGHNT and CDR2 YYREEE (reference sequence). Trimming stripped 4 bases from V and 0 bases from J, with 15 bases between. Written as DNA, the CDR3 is TGTGCCAGCAGCACCAAGCTAGAAAGTAGCACAGATACGCAGTATTTT. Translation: CASSTKLESSTDTQYF.

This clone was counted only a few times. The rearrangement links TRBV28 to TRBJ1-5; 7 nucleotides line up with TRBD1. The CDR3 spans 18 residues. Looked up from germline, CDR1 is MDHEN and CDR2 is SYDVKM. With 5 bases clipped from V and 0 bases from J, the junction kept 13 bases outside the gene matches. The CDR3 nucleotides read TGTGCCAGCAGTCCCCCGGAACAGGGGATAATTAGCAATCAGCCCCAGCATTTT. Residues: CASSPPEQGIISNQPQHF.

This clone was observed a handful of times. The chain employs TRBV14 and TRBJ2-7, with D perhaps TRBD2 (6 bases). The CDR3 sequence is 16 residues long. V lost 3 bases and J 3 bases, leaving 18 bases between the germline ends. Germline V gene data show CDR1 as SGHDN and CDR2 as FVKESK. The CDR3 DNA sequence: TGTGCCAGCAGCCATCTAACATTTTCGGGACTCTACGAGCAGTACTTC. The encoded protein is CASSHLTFSGLYEQYF.

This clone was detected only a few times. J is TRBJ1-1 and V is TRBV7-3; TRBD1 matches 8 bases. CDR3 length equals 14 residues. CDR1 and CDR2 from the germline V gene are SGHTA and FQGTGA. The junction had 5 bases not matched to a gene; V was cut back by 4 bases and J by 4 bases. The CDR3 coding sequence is TGTGCCAGCAGCTCGACAGGGGCGCCCACTGAAGCTTTCTTT. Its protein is CASSSTGAPTEAFF.

The CDR3, as DNA: TGTGCCAGCAGCTTAGGTCCCGACAGCTCCTATGGCTACACCTTC. This codes for CASSLGPDSSYGYTF. The rearrangement joins TRBV7-8 to TRBJ1-2, with a possible D match to TRBD1 (5 bases). The CDR3 runs to 15 residues. Trimming stripped 1 base from V and 4 bases from J, with 13 bases between. Germline values: CDR1 SGHVS, CDR2 FQNEAQ.

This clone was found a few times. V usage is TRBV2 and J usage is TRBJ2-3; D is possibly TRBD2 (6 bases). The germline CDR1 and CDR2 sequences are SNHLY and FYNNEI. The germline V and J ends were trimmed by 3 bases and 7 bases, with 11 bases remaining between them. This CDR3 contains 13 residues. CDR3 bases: TGTGCCAGCAGTGAGGGGACTGCCAATACGCAGTATTTT. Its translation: CASSEGTANTQYF.

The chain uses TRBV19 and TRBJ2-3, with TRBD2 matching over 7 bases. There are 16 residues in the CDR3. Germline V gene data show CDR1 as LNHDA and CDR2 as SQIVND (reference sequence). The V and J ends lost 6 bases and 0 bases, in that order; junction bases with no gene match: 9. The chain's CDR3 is CASRPEGRASTDTQYF. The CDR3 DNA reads TGTGCCAGTAGACCGGAAGGGAGGGCTAGCACAGATACGCAGTATTTT.